The clone carrying this TCR beta chain was seen just once. CDR3 size: 17 residues. Trimming at V came to 5 bases and at J to 0 bases, leaving 9 bases not matched to a gene. The germline CDR1 and CDR2 sequences are SEHNR and FQNEAQ (reference sequence). This record belongs to a study of control samples from healthy donors and cancer patients. Method: immunoSEQ multiplex PCR; TCRdb's copy keeps in-frame clones and lacks some. The data hold approximately 150,000 clones, with about nine tenths observed a single time. The receptor comes from a man aged 45-65 years with head and neck cancer. V usage is TRBV7-9 and J usage is TRBJ2-1; 8 positions match TRBD1. The sample consisted of PBMCs. The DNA of the CDR3 is TGTGCCAGCAGCACCCGGAACAGGGGGAGCTCCTACAATGAGCAGTTCTTC. As protein: CASSTRNRGSSYNEQFF.